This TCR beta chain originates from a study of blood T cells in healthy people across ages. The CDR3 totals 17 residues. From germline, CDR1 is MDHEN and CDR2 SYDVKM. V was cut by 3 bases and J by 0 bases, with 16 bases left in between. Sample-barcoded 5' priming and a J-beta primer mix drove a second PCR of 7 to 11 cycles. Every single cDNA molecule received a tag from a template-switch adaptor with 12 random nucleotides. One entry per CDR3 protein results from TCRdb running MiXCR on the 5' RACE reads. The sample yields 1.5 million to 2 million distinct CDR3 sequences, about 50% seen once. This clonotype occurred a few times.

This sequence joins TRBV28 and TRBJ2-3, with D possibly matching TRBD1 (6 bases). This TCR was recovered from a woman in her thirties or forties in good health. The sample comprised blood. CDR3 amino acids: CASSLGLWTASTDTQYF. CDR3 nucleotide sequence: TGTGCCAGCAGTTTGGGTCTTTGGACAGCTAGCACAGATACGCAGTATTTT.